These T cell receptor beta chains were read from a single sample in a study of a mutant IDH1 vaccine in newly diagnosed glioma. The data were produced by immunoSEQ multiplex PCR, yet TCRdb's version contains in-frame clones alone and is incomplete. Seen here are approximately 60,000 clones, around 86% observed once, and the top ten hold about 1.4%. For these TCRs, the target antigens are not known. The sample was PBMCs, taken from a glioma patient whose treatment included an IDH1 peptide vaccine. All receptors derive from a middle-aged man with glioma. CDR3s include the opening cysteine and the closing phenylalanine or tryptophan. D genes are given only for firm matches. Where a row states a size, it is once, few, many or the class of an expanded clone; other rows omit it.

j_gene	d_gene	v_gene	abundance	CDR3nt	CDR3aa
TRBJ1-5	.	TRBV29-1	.	TGCAGCGTGTCTCACAGGGATCAGCCCCAGCATTTT	CSVSHRDQPQHF
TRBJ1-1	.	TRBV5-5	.	TGTGCCAGCAGCTTGGCCTTCCGGCCAGGGATGACTGAAGCTTTCTTT	CASSLAFRPGMTEAFF
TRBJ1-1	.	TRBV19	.	TGTGCCAGTAGTTCGGGACTGATGAACACTGAAGCTTTCTTT	CASSSGLMNTEAFF
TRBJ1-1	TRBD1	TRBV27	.	TGTGCCAGCAGTCCACCGAGGGGGCGAAGCATGAACACTGAAGCTTTCTTT	CASSPPRGRSMNTEAFF
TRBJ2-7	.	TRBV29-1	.	TGCAGCGTTCAAGGGTGGGAGAGGGACTCCTACGAGCAGTACTTC	CSVQGWERDSYEQYF
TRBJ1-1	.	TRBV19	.	TGTGCCAGTAGTTCATTCCGGGCTGTGAACACTGAAGCTTTCTTT	CASSSFRAVNTEAFF
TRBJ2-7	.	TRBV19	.	TGTGCCAGTAGTCCCTCAACAGGGTCCCTCTACGAGCAGTACTTC	CASSPSTGSLYEQYF
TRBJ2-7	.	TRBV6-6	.	TGTGCCAGCAGTTACTCGGAGTACAACTACGAGCAGTACTTC	CASSYSEYNYEQYF
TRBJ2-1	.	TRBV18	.	TGTGCCAGCTCACCATTGAGGTCGGGGGCGAACTACAATGAGCAGTTCTTC	CASSPLRSGANYNEQFF
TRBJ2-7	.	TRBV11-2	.	TGTGCCAGCAGCTACGGACCGGGCTACGAGCAGTACTTC	CASSYGPGYEQYF
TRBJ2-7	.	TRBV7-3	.	TGTGCCAGCAGCTTAGTTGGTAAGGGGAGCGAGCAGTACTTC	CASSLVGKGSEQYF
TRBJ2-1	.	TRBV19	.	TGTGCCAGTAGTACCGGGGGTGGAGCGGGCGGTCCCTACAATGAGCAGTTCTTC	CASSTGGGAGGPYNEQFF
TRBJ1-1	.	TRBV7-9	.	TGTGCCAGCAGTCCAGAGGGCACTGAAGCTTTCTTT	CASSPEGTEAFF
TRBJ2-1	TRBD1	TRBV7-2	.	TGTGCCAGCAGCTTAGGGTGGACAGGTTACAATGAGCAGTTCTTC	CASSLGWTGYNEQFF
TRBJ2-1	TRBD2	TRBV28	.	TGTGCCAGCAGTTTTCTTGGCGGGAGAGCAGGTGAGCAGTTCTTC	CASSFLGGRAGEQFF
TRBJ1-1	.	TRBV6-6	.	TGTGCCAGCAGCCTACAGGGGAACACTGAAGCTTTCTTT	CASSLQGNTEAFF
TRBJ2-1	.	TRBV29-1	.	TGCAGCTTTTACCAGTCTGGGAATGAGCAGTTCTTC	CSFYQSGNEQFF
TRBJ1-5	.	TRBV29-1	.	TGCAGCGTTGAAGAGGGGCCGTATCAGCCCCAGCATTTT	CSVEEGPYQPQHF
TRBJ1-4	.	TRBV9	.	TGTGCCAGCAGTAAAAGGGAGGGGAACGAAAAACTGTTTTTT	CASSKREGNEKLFF
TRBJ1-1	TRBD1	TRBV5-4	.	TGTGCCAGCAGCTTCAACAGGGGAGCCACTGAAGCTTTCTTT	CASSFNRGATEAFF
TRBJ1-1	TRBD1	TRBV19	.	TGTGCCAGTAGTAGGACCGGGACAGGGAACACTGAAGCTTTCTTT	CASSRTGTGNTEAFF
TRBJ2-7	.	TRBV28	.	TGTGCCAGCAGTAAAGGGACCTTCATTGCCGGACCCCGTGTCTACGAGCAGTACTTC	CASSKGTFIAGPRVYEQYF
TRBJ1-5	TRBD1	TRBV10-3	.	TGTGCCATCAGTGGGGGACAGGGGGCCAGTCAGCCCCAGCATTTT	CAISGGQGASQPQHF
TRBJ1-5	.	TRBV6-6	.	TGTGCCAGCAGCCACCCTCAGGGACTCAATCAGCCCCAGCATTTT	CASSHPQGLNQPQHF
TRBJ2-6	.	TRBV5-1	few	TGCGCCAGCAGCTTGTTCCCCCAGGCCCGGCGGGGAACCTCTGGGGCCAACGTCCTGACTTTC	CASSLFPQARRGTSGANVLTF
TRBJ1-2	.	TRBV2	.	TGTGCCAGCAGGGAGGGACGCTCTAACTATGGCTACACCTTC	CASREGRSNYGYTF
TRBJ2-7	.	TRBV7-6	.	TGTGCCAGCAGCGACCCTCTGGACAGCCGCTACGAGCAGTACTTC	CASSDPLDSRYEQYF
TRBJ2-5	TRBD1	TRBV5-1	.	TGCGCCAGCAGCTTGGGGGACAGGGTCGAAGAGACCCAGTACTTC	CASSLGDRVEETQYF
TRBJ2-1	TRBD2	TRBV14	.	TGTGCCAGCAGCCAAGATTGGCTAGCGGGAGGGCCCGAGCAGTTCTTC	CASSQDWLAGGPEQFF
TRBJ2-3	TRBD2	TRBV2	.	TGTGCCAGCAGGGGACTAGCGGGAGCAGATACGCAGTATTTT	CASRGLAGADTQYF